This section outlines one T cell receptor (beta chain) sequence together with its context. Using immunoSEQ multiplex PCR, the repertoire was profiled, and TCRdb retains in-frame clones only, with some absent. The data hold 150,000 or so clones, with 88% observed a single time. This entry is derived from a study of control samples from healthy donors and cancer patients. V lost 2 bases, J lost 3 bases, and 4 bases stayed unmatched. Germline loops: CDR1 SGDLS, CDR2 YYNGEE. CDR3 size: 16 residues. The material sequenced was blood. The chain is built from TRBV9 and TRBJ2-2, with 10 bases lining up with TRBD2. This clonotype was obtained from a woman in her 30s in good health. This CDR3 reads CASSVSGGDYTGELFF. The CDR3 DNA is TGTGCCAGCAGCGTCAGCGGGGGGGATTACACCGGGGAGCTGTTTTTT.